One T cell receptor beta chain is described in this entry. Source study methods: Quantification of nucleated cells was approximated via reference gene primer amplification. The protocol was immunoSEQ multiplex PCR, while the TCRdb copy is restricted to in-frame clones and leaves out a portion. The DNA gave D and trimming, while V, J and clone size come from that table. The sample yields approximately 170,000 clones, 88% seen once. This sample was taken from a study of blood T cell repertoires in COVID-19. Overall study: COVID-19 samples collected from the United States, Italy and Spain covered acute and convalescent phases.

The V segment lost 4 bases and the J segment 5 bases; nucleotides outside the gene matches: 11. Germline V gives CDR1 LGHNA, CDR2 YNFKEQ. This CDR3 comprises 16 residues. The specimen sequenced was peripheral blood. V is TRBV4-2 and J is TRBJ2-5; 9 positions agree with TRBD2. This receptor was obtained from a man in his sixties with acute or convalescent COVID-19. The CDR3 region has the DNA TGTGCCAGCAGCCCCAGGGCGGGGGGGCCGAGTGAGACCCAGTACTTC. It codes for CASSPRAGGPSETQYF.